This T cell receptor (beta chain) was sequenced for a study of T cell responses to AZD1222 COVID-19 vaccine. Study findings and constraints: At baseline, seropositivity was found in only a handful of AZD1222 recipients. Regions 160-218 and 743-854 dominated among vaccine-associated CD4 TCRs spanning spike.

Turning to this clone: The antigen remains unidentified.

Generated by immunoSEQ multiplex PCR, the TCRdb table keeps only in-frame clones and is missing some. The repertoire has around 130,000 clones, around 89% of them found once; the top ten carry under 4%. CDR1 is MNHEY, CDR2 SMNVEV, per germline (reference sequence). The CDR3 length is 14 residues. The V gene lost 6 bases and the J gene lost 4 bases, with 16 bases spanning the gap. The V call is TRBV27, the J call TRBJ2-7, with D perhaps TRBD1 or TRBD2 (6 bases each). The sample in question was peripheral blood, obtained on day 0 of AZD1222 vaccination. This TCR derives from an adult in good health. CDR3 sequence reads: CASRGAGREYEQYF. DNA for the CDR3: TGTGCCAGCAGGGGGGCGGGAAGGGAATACGAGCAGTACTTC.